This TCR beta chain was sequenced in a study of cytomegalovirus exposure and HLA in healthy donors. On this clone itself: Antigen unknown.

The germline gives CDR1 SQVTM, CDR2 ANQGSEA. The CDR3 runs 14 residues. Trimming removed 3 bases at V and 3 bases at J, with 14 bases between. Broader study findings: Researchers reported that three CMV-associated chains were confirmed in vitro as CMV antigen-specific. A further, later analysis showed that HLA-associated TCR beta chains (compared with equally common others) were more clonally expanded. While the bulk of TCR sequences proved rare, some public TCRs turned up in many donors.

Unrecorded immune exposure was likely among donors, who were nominally healthy when sampled. Primers included in the PCR were 60 Vbeta and 13 Jbeta primers. Only in-frame clones appear in the TCRdb table, and some are missing; sequencing was by immunoSEQ multiplex PCR. Seen here are some 110,000 clones, approximately 78% observed once, and the top ten hold around 1.5%. The chain combines TRBV29-1 with TRBJ1-2; D is undetermined. The sample taken for sequencing was PBMCs. The clonotype comes from a woman aged 40 to 55 in good health and CMV-seronegative. CDR3 residues: CSVERQASYYGYTF. In nucleotides, the CDR3 is TGCAGCGTTGAGCGTCAGGCCTCCTACTATGGCTACACCTTC.